This T cell receptor beta chain comes out of a study of blood T cell repertoires in COVID-19 (dated by TCRdb to the early 2020s). As for the study more broadly: The collaborator samples originated in the United States, Italy and Spain and spanned the acute and convalescent phases of COVID-19. The prospective study material was composed of cDNA or gDNA derived from T cells, B-cell-depleted T cells, or PBMCs. HLA class I and class II types, where available, came from metadata supplied by the sample provider rather than from assay-based typing. The sample metadata nearly always contained a de-identified subject ID, COVID-19 status, age in years and sex. The repertoires were released in a freely available public database intended as a resource for research on the immune response to SARS-CoV-2. Deeply sampled blood TCRbeta repertoires from subjects exposed to, actively infected with, or recovered from COVID-19 were included in the dataset. The samples were drawn from two sources: the first 160 participants of the ongoing ImmuneRACE study, and 1,200 or so subjects contributed by 6 global collaborators.

V drops 1 base and J drops 6 bases, leaving 10 bases in between. From the germline V gene, CDR1 is SGHVS and CDR2 is FQNEAQ. Reading from cysteine to phenylalanine, the CDR3 counts 13 amino acids. The read is trimmed to its CDR3 DNA, 39 bases read in frame from base 1. At one collaborating source in Seattle, patients were enrolled during active infection and were followed longitudinally through the course of disease. Collaborating institutions collected whole blood in K2EDTA tubes following their own protocols. For TCRbeta analysis, collaborators shipped samples as frozen whole blood, isolated PBMCs, or DNA extracted from either of those sample types. This clone was seen only once. What antigen it recognizes has not been identified. No base-level quality is on record; no much larger clone is a single base apart. What the authors observed across the whole study: The amount of clinical and demographic metadata varied by source and participant and was provided uncurated.

The immunoSEQ Assay, a bias-controlled multiplex PCR, was used to amplify TCRbeta CDR3 regions from genomic DNA. Per the authors' processing: Nucleated cell counts per sample were estimated from amplification of reference gene primers within the assay. To quantify the absolute abundance of each unique TCRbeta CDR3 rearrangement, sequence reads were collapsed and filtered. For each sample, productive Simpson clonality was calculated as the square root of Simpson's diversity index over productive rearrangements. The immuneACCESS repertoire file appears here via TCRdb, limited to in-frame rearrangements. These files lack a portion of the clones; in checked studies, under half of the deficit traces to unresolved V genes, and the cause of the others is not known. The V and J calls and clone size were taken over from that table, and D and trimming were inferred from the DNA. The sample table lists approximately 200,000 clones, about three quarters of them with a count of one. Of the sample, about 10% is held by the ten largest clones.

Sample: peripheral blood. The chain couples TRBV7-8 to TRBJ2-7; a weak D assignment points to TRBD1 (5 bases agree). This TCR derives from an elderly woman with COVID-19, enrolled during active disease. CDR3 reads: CASSLEGPSEQYF. The DNA reads as follows: TGTGCCAGCAGCTTAGAGGGGCCTAGCGAGCAGTACTTC.